The clone carrying this TCR beta chain was detected a few times. Antigen specificity is unknown. The template was genomic DNA from peripheral blood, not RNA. From germline, CDR1 is MDHEN and CDR2 SYDVKM. The CDR3 runs 15 residues. J gave up 7 bases and V 6 bases, and 14 bases lay outside the gene matches. This entry is derived from a study of T cell repertoires in aging, cancer and after chemotherapy. Study details: Patients with glioblastoma brain tumors were sampled before and after temozolomide-based therapy.

Rearranged V-D-J TRB sequences were amplified with a mixed TRB-A/B primer pool. A single record per CDR3 protein comes from TCRdb applying MiXCR to the multiplex PCR reads. The sample has around 480 distinct CDR3 sequences; roughly 35% are singletons. Study-wide results and limits: Compared with age-matched healthy donors, untreated hematological or solid cancer patients showed higher blood TCR clonality.

Sequencing input: blood. The receptor was isolated from a human donor with a solid tumor. The chain is built from TRBV28 and TRBJ1-2, with 7 bases that match TRBD1. The DNA for the CDR3 is TGTGCCAGCAGCTCGGGACAGATCACCTACGGTGGCTACACCTTC. Translated, it gives CASSSGQITYGGYTF.